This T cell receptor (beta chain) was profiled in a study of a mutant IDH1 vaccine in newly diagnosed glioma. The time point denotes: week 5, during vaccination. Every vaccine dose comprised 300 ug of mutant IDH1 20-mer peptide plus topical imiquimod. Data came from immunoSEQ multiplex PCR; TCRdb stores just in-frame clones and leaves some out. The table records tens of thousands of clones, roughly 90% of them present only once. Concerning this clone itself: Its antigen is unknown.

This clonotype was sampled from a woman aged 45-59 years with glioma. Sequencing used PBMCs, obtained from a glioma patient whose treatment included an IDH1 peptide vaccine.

The CDR3 sequence: CASSERTYEQYF. CDR3 nucleotide sequence: TGCGCCAGCAGTGAGCGTACCTACGAGCAGTACTTC. V gene TRBV10-1 combines with J gene TRBJ2-7; no clear D gene. V lost 2 bases to trimming and J lost 2 bases, with 4 bases between them. This CDR3 comprises 12 residues. Per germline, CDR1 WNHNN and CDR2 SYGVQD (reference sequence).